The 32 T cell receptor beta chains below all came from one sample that was sequenced in a study of patients and donors after allogeneic stem cell transplantation. MiXCR, applied by TCRdb to the RT-PCR reads, yields one record per CDR3 protein. The sample has about 400,000 distinct CDR3 sequences; about a sixth are singletons. The sample comprised blood, either unsorted or a sorted T cell fraction (not recorded which). Receptor source: a human donor who was either an allogeneic HSCT recipient or a stem cell or donor lymphocyte infusion donor (not recorded which). It is not recorded whose cells these are; they may come from a transplant donor.

In this sample, this clonotype turned up a few times. The chain recombines TRBV2 with TRBJ2-7, with 7 bases lining up with TRBD2. The V gene end was trimmed by 8 bases and the J gene end by 4 bases; junction bases not matched to a gene: 11. The CDR3 has 14 residues. Germline V lookup: CDR1 SNHLY, CDR2 FYNNEI. As DNA, the CDR3 is TGTGCCAGCGGATTAGACTGGGGGGGTTACGAGCAGTACTTC. As protein: CASGLDWGGYEQYF.

The CDR3 loop is CASSPLTGDTGELFF. The CDR3 nucleotides are TGCGCCAGCAGCCCATTAACAGGGGACACCGGGGAGCTGTTTTTT. The rearrangement links TRBV5-1 to TRBJ2-2, with TRBD1 matching 7 bases. The V segment lost 4 bases and the J segment 3 bases; nucleotides outside the gene matches: 6. The length of the CDR3 is 15 residues. In germline, CDR1 is SGHRS, CDR2 YFSETQ.

This sequence joins TRBV7-8 and TRBJ2-3; 8 bases map to TRBD1. V trimming: 5 bases; J trimming: 5 bases; junction bases outside the gene matches: 12. The CDR3 totals 16 residues. Germline CDR1 is SGHVS and CDR2 is FQNEAQ. In DNA form, the CDR3 reads TGTGCCAGCAGCCACCGGACAGGGACAAGAAGAGATACGCAGTATTTT. Protein: CASSHRTGTRRDTQYF. Combining the CDR3 with reference TRBV7-8 and TRBJ2-3 gives the whole variable domain GAGVSQSPRYKVAKRGQDVALRCDPISGHVSLFWYQQALGQGPEFLTYFQNEAQLDKSGLPSDRFFAERPEGSVSTLKIQRTQQEDSAVYLCASSHRTGTRRDTQYFGPGTRLTVL.

V and J are TRBV4-1 and TRBJ2-4, with D perhaps TRBD2 (5 bases). Germline V gene sequence: CDR1 MGHRA, CDR2 YSYEKL. Deletions cut 3 bases from V and 9 bases from J, with 18 bases between. CDR3 length: 15 amino acids. CDR3: CASSHVRDFNGIQYF. The DNA of the CDR3 is TGCGCCAGCAGCCATGTCCGGGATTTTAATGGCATTCAGTACTTC.

This clonotype was found many times. This rearrangement joins TRBV29-1 to TRBJ2-2, with 8 bases identical to TRBD1. Trimming at V came to 6 bases and at J to 1 base, leaving 1 base not matched to a gene. CDR1 is SQVTM, CDR2 ANQGSEA, per germline. The CDR3 loop spans 13 amino acids. This CDR3 is CSVGTGNTGELFF. The CDR3 nucleotides read TGCAGCGTGGGGACAGGGAACACCGGGGAGCTGTTTTTT.

This clonotype occurred a few times. The V call is TRBV5-5, the J call TRBJ1-1; weak D call: TRBD1 (6 bases). The germline V and J ends were trimmed by 0 bases and 4 bases, with 13 bases remaining between them. Germline V gene sequence: CDR1 SGHKS, CDR2 YYEKEE (reference sequence). CDR3 length: 15 residues. In DNA form, the CDR3 reads TGTGCCAGCAGCTTGGCCCAGGGGAAGAGCACTGAAGCTTTCTTT. Protein: CASSLAQGKSTEAFF.

As DNA, the CDR3 is TGTGCCAGTAGTCCCCGACAGGGGCTGTTCTACGAGCAGTACTTC. It codes for CASSPRQGLFYEQYF. The chain joins TRBV19 to TRBJ2-7; 8 bases map to TRBD1. Germline V CDR1 and CDR2: LNHDA, SQIVND (reference sequence). V lost 5 bases and J lost 3; bases outside the gene matches: 9. CDR3 length: 15 amino acids.

This clonotype was seen ten or more times. The genes are TRBV12-3 or TRBV12-4 and TRBJ1-2; TRBD1 might be the D (5 bases). The length of the CDR3 is 14 residues. V dropped 2 bases and J dropped 3 bases, with 10 bases sitting between them. In DNA form, the CDR3 reads TGTGCCAGCAGTTTACGACAGACCCACTATGGCTACACCTTC. This translates into CASSLRQTHYGYTF.

J is TRBJ2-1 and V is TRBV6-5; the D gene is possibly TRBD1 (6 bases). Germline-derived CDR1 and CDR2 are MNHEY and SVGAGI. This CDR3 contains 14 residues. With 4 bases removed from V and 12 bases from J, the gap between germline ends came to 19 bases. CDR3 sequence: CASSSGQPLSGQFF. The CDR3 nucleotides read TGTGCCAGCAGTTCTGGACAGCCCCTCTCCGGGCAGTTCTTC.

This rearrangement joins TRBV10-3 to TRBJ1-1, with 9 bases lining up with TRBD1. V shed 3 bases and J 6 bases; nucleotides not matched to a gene: 5. This CDR3 region has 14 residues. Germline V gene lookup returns CDR1 ENHRY and CDR2 SYGVKD. The DNA for the CDR3 is TGTGCCATCAGTGATCTAGACAGGGGGGCTGAAGCTTTCTTT. Its protein is CAISDLDRGAEAFF.

In this sample, this clonotype turned up a few times. This rearrangement joins TRBV29-1 to TRBJ2-3; 10 bases are shared with TRBD1. This CDR3 comprises 14 residues. CDR1 SQVTM and CDR2 ANQGSEA come from the germline V gene. The V segment lost 6 bases and the J segment 2 bases; nucleotides outside the gene matches: 5. The DNA of the CDR3 is TGCAGCGTGGGGACAGGGGTCCCCACAGATACGCAGTATTTT. It yields the protein CSVGTGVPTDTQYF.

This clonotype appeared a few times. The V call is TRBV3-1, the J call TRBJ2-5; D is possibly TRBD1 or TRBD2 (5 bases each). Deletions cut 7 bases from V and 5 bases from J, with 20 bases between. Germline V lookup: CDR1 LGHDT, CDR2 YNNKEL (reference sequence). The CDR3 has 15 amino acids. Here the CDR3 DNA reads TGTGCCAGCAACTCCCCTGGGACCAACCTTGAGACCCAGTACTTC. It yields the protein CASNSPGTNLETQYF.

This clonotype showed up many times. This chain joins TRBV12-5 and TRBJ2-3; D gene ambiguous. Germline V gives CDR1 LGHNT, CDR2 FRNRAP. CDR3 length: 12 amino acids. The V and J ends lost 3 bases and 3 bases respectively, with 4 bases between them. The chain's CDR3 is CASGLLTDTQYF. As DNA, the CDR3 is TGTGCTAGTGGTTTATTAACAGATACGCAGTATTTT. Full variable domain (remainder filled in from reference TRBV12-5 and TRBJ2-3): DARVTQTPRHKVTEMGQEVTMRCQPILGHNTVFWYRQTMMQGLELLAYFRNRAPLDDSGMPKDRFSAEMPDATLATLKIQPSEPRDSAVYFCASGLLTDTQYFGPGTRLTVL.

The chain employs TRBV27 and TRBJ2-2; 7 nucleotides agree with TRBD2. This CDR3 spans 16 amino acids. The ends lost 5 bases at V and 0 bases at J; junction bases unmatched: 6. Per the germline V gene, CDR1 is MNHEY and CDR2 is SMNVEV (reference sequence). The CDR3 DNA sequence: TGTGCCAGCAGTCCGATAGCGGGCTCGAACACCGGGGAGCTGTTTTTT. Translating it yields CASSPIAGSNTGELFF.

This clonotype occurred many times. The chain is built from TRBV5-1 and TRBJ2-7, with 9 bases identical to TRBD1. Per the germline V gene, CDR1 is SGHRS and CDR2 is YFSETQ. V was pared by 7 bases and J by 1 base, with 3 bases of the junction left unmatched. The CDR3 is made up of 13 amino acids. The DNA of the CDR3 is TGCGCCAGCCGGGACAGGGTTTCCTACGAGCAGTACTTC. Residues: CASRDRVSYEQYF.

The chain uses TRBV11-3 and TRBJ2-1; D gene ambiguous. This CDR3 has 15 amino acids. The V gene's germline CDR1 is SGHNT and CDR2 YENEEA. With 2 bases removed from V and 2 bases from J, the gap between germline ends came to 10 bases. The CDR3 nucleotides are TGTGCCAGCAGCTTATTACCCGGCCCCTACAATGAGCAGTTCTTC. Translation: CASSLLPGPYNEQFF.

This clonotype was counted a few times. The rearrangement links TRBV24-1 to TRBJ2-1; no firm D call. The CDR3 covers 16 residues. Germline loops: CDR1 KGHDR, CDR2 SFDVKD. V was pared by 0 bases and J by 3 bases, with 11 bases between. The DNA for the CDR3 is TGTGCCACCAGTGATTTGCAAGCAGAGTACTACAATGAGCAGTTCTTC. This codes for CATSDLQAEYYNEQFF.

This sequence joins TRBV7-6 and TRBJ2-7, with TRBD2 matching 7 bases. The CDR3 consists of 14 residues. With V trimmed by 1 base and J by 5 bases, 5 bases remained unmatched. Germline values: CDR1 SGHVS, CDR2 FNYEAQ. CDR3 DNA sequence: TGTGCCAGCAGCTTAGGTGGCGGGAGTAACGAGCAGTACTTC. Translation: CASSLGGGSNEQYF. The full variable domain, with the rest looked up from reference TRBV7-6 and TRBJ2-7, is GAGVSQSPRYKVTKRGQDVALRCDPISGHVSLYWYRQALGQGPEFLTYFNYEAQQDKSGLPNDRFSAERPEGSISTLTIQRTEQRDSAMYRCASSLGGGSNEQYFGPGTRLTVT.

This chain's CDR3 is CASSQEPRWGYTF. CDR3 in DNA: TGCGCCAGCAGCCAAGAGCCCCGGTGGGGCTACACCTTC. This chain connects TRBV4-3 to TRBJ1-2; D not resolved. Trimming shortened V by 0 bases and J by 8 bases, and 10 bases separated the two germline ends. The CDR3 covers 13 residues. Germline V gene lookup returns CDR1 LGHNA and CDR2 YSLEER.

This clonotype occurred a few times. J is TRBJ2-2 and V is TRBV9; the D gene is possibly TRBD1 (5 bases). CDR1 is SGDLS and CDR2 is YYNGEE in the germline V gene. V gave up 4 bases and J gave up 2 bases, with 12 bases separating them. The CDR3 loop spans 15 amino acids. The CDR3, as DNA: TGTGCCAGCAGCCCACAGGACCGTAACACCGGGGAGCTGTTTTTT. Protein sequence: CASSPQDRNTGELFF. The full variable domain, completed using reference TRBV9 and TRBJ2-2, is DSGVTQTPKHLITATGQRVTLRCSPRSGDLSVYWYQQSLDQGLQFLIQYYNGEERAKGNILERFSAQQFPDLHSELNLSSLELGDSALYFCASSPQDRNTGELFFGEGSRLTVL.

V and J are TRBV12-3 or TRBV12-4 and TRBJ1-1; TRBD1 aligns across 9 bases. The CDR3 consists of 16 residues. V dropped 6 bases and J dropped 5; count of bases not matched to a gene: 13. CDR3 sequence: CASSQKHRGRGTEAFF. The DNA for the CDR3 is TGTGCCAGCAGCCAAAAGCACAGGGGGCGCGGAACTGAAGCTTTCTTT.

This chain connects TRBV27 to TRBJ1-2; D gene ambiguous. The CDR3 contains 16 residues. The V gene lost 1 base and the J gene lost 4 bases, with 16 bases spanning the gap. CDR1 and CDR2 (germline): MNHEY, SMNVEV (reference sequence). CDR3 DNA sequence: TGTGCCAGCAGTTTATGGTCTGGGTCCCTTGCCTATGGCTACACCTTC. Residues: CASSLWSGSLAYGYTF.

In this sample, this clonotype turned up a few times. J is TRBJ2-5 and V is TRBV5-1; maybe TRBD1 (5 bases). The CDR3 runs to 15 residues. V lost 4 bases and J lost 1, with 14 bases in between. Looked up from germline, CDR1 is SGHRS and CDR2 is YFSETQ. The CDR3, as DNA: TGCGCCAGCAGCACCACCAGACAGTTCCAAGAGACCCAGTACTTC. Its protein is CASSTTRQFQETQYF.

This clonotype was detected ten times or more. The genes are TRBV5-1 and TRBJ2-3; D remains unclear. The CDR3 runs 17 residues. V lost 2 bases and J 0 bases, leaving 16 bases between the germline ends. CDR1 is SGHRS and CDR2 is YFSETQ in the germline V gene. The CDR3 region has the DNA TGCGCCAGCAGCTTTCTGGGCACCTGGGGTAGCACAGATACGCAGTATTTT. Protein product: CASSFLGTWGSTDTQYF.

The chain joins TRBV11-3 to TRBJ2-7, with 10 bases aligning to TRBD2. Germline V gene data show CDR1 as SGHNT and CDR2 as YENEEA. With 2 bases clipped from V and 4 bases from J, the junction kept 5 bases outside the gene matches. The CDR3 is 15 amino acids. CDR3 sequence: CASSLLASGSYEQYF. CDR3 DNA sequence: TGTGCCAGCAGCTTACTTGCTAGCGGGAGTTACGAGCAGTACTTC. Complete variable domain (other parts from reference TRBV11-3 and TRBJ2-7): EAGVVQSPRYKIIEKKQPVAFWCNPISGHNTLYWYLQNLGQGPELLIRYENEEAVDDSQLPKDRFSAERLKGVDSTLKIQPAELGDSAVYLCASSLLASGSYEQYFGPGTRLTVT.

This clonotype was seen only a few times. The rearrangement uses TRBV4-1 and TRBJ1-1, with D uncertain. Trimming removed 0 bases from V and 1 base from J, with 6 bases in between. CDR1 and CDR2 from the germline V gene are MGHRA and YSYEKL. CDR3 length: 14 amino acids. The CDR3: CASSQDKRNTEAFF. As DNA, the CDR3 is TGCGCCAGCAGCCAAGATAAGAGGAACACTGAAGCTTTCTTT.

On this clonotype: A much more abundant neighbour one base away suggests this may be a read error. No conserved phenylalanine or tryptophan is present at the end of the CDR3, so a read error is the likely explanation. The chain employs TRBV15 and TRBJ2-1; no definite D call. This CDR3 spans 14 amino acids. CDR1 is LNHNV, CDR2 YYDKDF, per germline (reference sequence). The germline V and J ends were trimmed by 7 bases and 7 bases, with 17 bases remaining between them. The CDR3 nucleotides read TGTGCCACCAATGATCCCACGACTCCTAATGAGCAGTTCTCC. Amino acid sequence: CATNDPTTPNEQFS.

The chain employs TRBV14 and TRBJ2-2; the D is unclear. V lost 2 bases, J lost 0 bases, and 7 bases lay in between. This CDR3 contains 15 residues. The germline gives CDR1 SGHDN, CDR2 FVKESK. Written as DNA, the CDR3 is TGTGCCAGCAGCCAACGGTTTACGAACACCGGGGAGCTGTTTTTT. Protein product: CASSQRFTNTGELFF. Supplemented by reference TRBV14 and TRBJ2-2, the full variable domain reads EAGVTQFPSHSVIEKGQTVTLRCDPISGHDNLYWYRRVMGKEIKFLLHFVKESKQDESGMPNNRFLAERTGGTYSTLKVQPAELEDSGVYFCASSQRFTNTGELFFGEGSRLTVL.

The chain has TRBV6-1 and TRBJ2-7, with TRBD1 matching 7 bases. Germline CDR1 reads MNHNS; CDR2 reads SASEGT. V was pared by 6 bases and J by 6 bases, with 8 bases of the junction left unmatched. The CDR3 extends over 13 amino acids. CDR3 protein: CASRRGPKGEQYF. The DNA of the CDR3 is TGTGCCAGCAGGAGGGGGCCAAAAGGCGAGCAGTACTTC.

The table lists this clonotype with many counts. This sequence joins TRBV7-9 and TRBJ1-1; 11 bases are shared with TRBD1. CDR3 size: 15 residues. CDR1 and CDR2 (germline): SEHNR, FQNEAQ (reference sequence). The ends lost 5 bases at V and 6 bases at J; junction bases unmatched: 8. CDR3 sequence reads: CASSRAGTGGAEAFF. The CDR3, as DNA: TGTGCCAGCAGCCGAGCCGGGACAGGGGGAGCTGAAGCTTTCTTT.

This chain links TRBV12-3 or TRBV12-4 with TRBJ2-1, with 10 bases matching TRBD2. The junction had 7 bases not matched to a gene; V was cut back by 3 bases and J by 8 bases. The CDR3 has 15 residues. The CDR3 bases are TGTGCCAGCAGTTTTGGGCTAGCGGGAGTTCATGAGCAGTTCTTC. Translating gives CASSFGLAGVHEQFF.

There are many counts of this clonotype. The V call is TRBV3-1, the J call TRBJ2-1; the D is unclear. CDR1 is LGHDT, CDR2 YNNKEL, per germline (reference sequence). The V end lost 1 base, the J end lost 9 bases, and 16 bases lay between the germline ends. The CDR3 is 15 residues long. The CDR3 sequence: CASSQGGRRTGEQFF. CDR3 coding DNA: TGTGCCAGCAGCCAAGGTGGCAGGCGCACGGGTGAGCAGTTCTTC.